This entry describes one T cell receptor (beta chain). Clones were read by immunoSEQ multiplex PCR, and TCRdb kept only the in-frame ones, dropping some. Of about 150,000 clones listed, roughly four fifths are singletons. The length of the CDR3 is 13 residues. V lost 6 bases and J 7 bases, leaving 15 bases between the germline ends. Germline loops: CDR1 MRHNA, CDR2 SNTAGT. These data originate in a study of blood T cell repertoires in COVID-19. The chain couples TRBV6-4 to TRBJ1-2; D unclear. The TCR comes from a human donor with acute or convalescent COVID-19. The donor label of this sample is uncertain. What was sequenced was peripheral blood. Here the CDR3 reads CASRENFEGGYTF. CDR3 DNA: TGTGCCAGCAGGGAAAACTTTGAGGGTGGCTACACCTTC.